The table lists the clone carrying this T cell receptor (beta chain) with a count of one. Under the authors' procedure: Nucleated cell number was recorded as an estimate derived from reference gene primer amplification. Data came from immunoSEQ multiplex PCR; TCRdb stores just in-frame clones and leaves some out. For V, J and clone size, that table is used; D and trimming come from the DNA. The sample carries about 160,000 clones, 80% to 90% recorded once. The sample originates from a study of blood T cell repertoires in COVID-19. Trimming at V came to 3 bases and at J to 3 bases, leaving 7 bases not matched to a gene. Germline CDR1 reads KGHSH; CDR2 reads LQKENI. CDR3 length equals 16 residues.

The source material was peripheral blood. The clonotype originates from a woman of 80 years or more with acute or convalescent COVID-19. V gene TRBV18 combines with J gene TRBJ1-4; 7 bases agree with TRBD1. The CDR3 loop reads CASSPQTGAANEKLFF. The CDR3 bases are TGTGCCAGCTCACCGCAAACAGGGGCGGCTAATGAAAAACTGTTTTTT.